The 7 T cell receptor beta chains in this list originate from one sample, sequenced in a study of T-cell reconstitution after alpha-beta-depleted transplantation in children. Unique molecular identifiers were incorporated when the TCRbeta library was constructed. TCRdb re-called the PCR reads through MiXCR, storing one row per CDR3 protein. The sample records around 450,000 distinct CDR3 sequences, about a sixth being singletons. The source material was PBMCs, mostly from graft donor cells, sampled 360 days after TCRalphabeta/CD19-depleted stem cell transplant. Receptors originate from a boy younger than two who had a stem cell transplant for Wiskott-Aldrich syndrome, so the T cells may come from the graft donor.

This clonotype was seen a few times. V gene TRBV28 combines with J gene TRBJ2-2; D uncertain. The ends were cut back, 3 bases at V and 0 bases at J, with 5 bases in the middle. The CDR3 consists of 14 residues. CDR1 MDHEN and CDR2 SYDVKM come from the germline V gene. The CDR3 region has the DNA TGTGCCAGCAGTTTCATGACGAACACCGGGGAGCTGTTTTTT. Amino acids: CASSFMTNTGELFF. Variable domain in full (rest from reference TRBV28 and TRBJ2-2): DVKVTQSSRYLVKRTGEKVFLECVQDMDHENMFWYRQDPGLGLRLIYFSYDVKMKEKGDIPEGYSVSREKKERFSLILESASTNQTSMYLCASSFMTNTGELFFGEGSRLTVL.

The chain links TRBV18 to TRBJ2-7; D is undetermined. The CDR3 totals 13 residues. Germline CDR1 KGHSH, CDR2 LQKENI. V was trimmed by 5 bases and J by 1 base, leaving 9 bases between them. DNA of the CDR3: TGTGCCAGCTCATATTCGGGTTCCTACGAGCAGTACTTC. It encodes CASSYSGSYEQYF. Variable domain in full (rest from reference TRBV18 and TRBJ2-7): NAGVMQNPRHLVRRRGQEARLRCSPMKGHSHVYWYRQLPEEGLKFMVYLQKENIIDESGMPKERFSAEFPKEGPSILRIQQVVRGDSAAYFCASSYSGSYEQYFGPGTRLTVT.

CDR3 DNA: TGCAGTGCGACGCGAGGGGCGGGAGGGCGCAATGAGCAGTTCTTC. It specifies CSATRGAGGRNEQFF. The rearrangement uses TRBV20-1 and TRBJ2-1; 9 nucleotides align to TRBD2. Looked up from germline, CDR1 is DFQATT and CDR2 is SNEGSKA (reference sequence). After removal of 6 bases from V and 6 bases from J, the junction contained 12 bases not matched to a gene. The CDR3 contains 15 residues.

This clonotype has just a few counts. The chain links TRBV4-3 to TRBJ2-1; 7 bases match TRBD2. The trim removed 2 bases at V and 5 bases at J, leaving 15 bases unmatched. The CDR3 has 18 amino acids. CDR1 is LGHNA and CDR2 is YSLEER in the germline V gene. The CDR3 DNA reads TGCGCCAGCAGCCAATTTCCTCATGGCGGGAGATGGAACAATGAGCAGTTCTTC. This sequence encodes CASSQFPHGGRWNNEQFF.

A few counts support this clonotype. The chain employs TRBV4-3 and TRBJ2-5; D ambiguous. Trimming cost V 3 bases and J 2 bases, with 16 bases left between them. Looked up from germline, CDR1 is LGHNA and CDR2 is YSLEER. The CDR3 loop spans 16 amino acids. Written as DNA, the CDR3 is TGCGCCAGCAGCCAGGATTACGCGAAAGGGCAAGAGACCCAGTACTTC. This translates into CASSQDYAKGQETQYF.

This chain joins TRBV29-1 and TRBJ2-3, with D possibly being TRBD2 (5 bases). The CDR3 contains 14 residues. CDR1 and CDR2 from the germline V gene are SQVTM and ANQGSEA. V gave up 4 bases and J gave up 2 bases, with 13 bases separating them. CDR3 sequence (DNA): TGCAGCGTTGTAGCGAGAGGACTCACAGATACGCAGTATTTT. Translating gives CSVVARGLTDTQYF.

This chain links TRBV4-3 with TRBJ2-2; the D is unclear. Germline CDR1 reads LGHNA; CDR2 reads YSLEER. With 0 bases removed from V and 5 bases from J, the gap between germline ends came to 7 bases. The CDR3 has 14 residues. In DNA, the CDR3 is TGCGCCAGCAGCCAAGATATACGGACCGGGGAGCTGTTTTTT. Translation gives CASSQDIRTGELFF.